This T cell receptor (beta chain) was documented in a study of breast tumors, draining lymph nodes, adjacent tissues (dated by TCRdb to about 2016). Looking at the study overall: The study compared TCR beta repertoires across tumor, adjacent nontumor tissue and axillary lymph nodes from breast cancer patients. In human breast cancer, the study set out to evaluate how tumor, surrounding tissue and draining lymph node repertoires relate to one another and whether T cells may move between these sites. Overall study outcomes, separate from this receptor: The conclusion that tumor T cells originate in lymph nodes was presented as consistent with a hypothesis rather than as directly demonstrated. T-cell repertoire diversity in tumors was found to be lower than in lymph nodes but higher than in nontumor tissue, and preferential V and J gene usage was observed. The similarity between tumor and nontumor tissue repertoires was significantly greater in luminal-like breast cancer than in basal-like breast cancer. The data were considered consistent with the idea that most tumor T cells come from the lymph node and then expand in tumor tissue.

The lymph node samples were taken from the axillary draining lymph nodes of breast cancer patients. Regarding this clonotype: Its antigen is currently not known. A read error may produce the germline difference seen at one junction end.

Instrument on record: Illumina HiSeq 2000. TCR beta chain libraries were generated through multiplex PCR amplification. The amplified TCR beta chain products were analyzed by high-throughput sequencing. TCRdb reworked the public reads: Q25 trimming with fastp, MiXCR clone assembly, productive beta chains retained. Identical CDR3 protein sequences are pooled into one entry, listed with their most common genes and DNA. The sample includes about 200,000 distinct CDR3 sequences, with 25% to 40% observed a single time. The ten biggest clones cover 4% to 5.5% of the sample. Sequences MNHNY (CDR1) and SVGAGI (CDR2) are obtained from the germline V gene (reference sequence). Its CDR3 holds 15 amino acids, cysteine through phenylalanine. Kept here is only the CDR3 DNA, which spans 45 bases and is read in frame from base 1.

Rearrangement joined TRBV6-6 to TRBJ2-1; TRBD2 matches 8 bases in the middle. Sequencing was performed on axillary lymph node tissue. The receptor comes from a female donor with breast cancer. Some clones in this sample may be carry-over from other donors' samples. In nucleotides, the sequence is TGTGCCAGCAGTCACTCGACTACGGGAGGGGGTGAGCAGTTCTTC. Its coded protein is CASSHSTTGGGEQFF.